These 20 T cell receptor beta chains share one sample of origin, sequenced in a study of cytomegalovirus exposure and HLA in healthy donors. The PCR ran on 60 Vbeta and 13 Jbeta primers. Some clones are missing from TCRdb's copy, which holds only in-frame ones; the method was immunoSEQ multiplex PCR. The sample records some 130,000 clones, 77% being singletons. Sequencing was performed on PBMCs. The receptors shown here come from a male donor in good health and CMV-seropositive.

V usage is TRBV27 and J usage is TRBJ2-1; no firm D call. Trimming removed 1 base at V and 7 bases at J, with 8 bases between. The germline CDR1 and CDR2 sequences are MNHEY and SMNVEV (reference sequence). This CDR3 has 13 residues. DNA for the CDR3: TGTGCCAGCAGTTTATTTTCCCGGAATGAGCAGTTCTTC. It encodes CASSLFSRNEQFF.

This rearrangement joins TRBV5-8 to TRBJ1-1; TRBD1 aligns across 10 bases. The CDR3 loop spans 14 amino acids. Losses at the gene ends were 4 bases for V and 7 bases for J; bases not matched to a gene: 7. CDR1 SGHTS and CDR2 YDEGEE come from the germline V gene. CDR3 sequence (DNA): TGTGCCAGCAGCGCCCGGGACAGGGGATTTGAAGCTTTCTTT. It encodes CASSARDRGFEAFF.

V and J are TRBV6-5 and TRBJ1-1; D possibly corresponds to TRBD1 (5 bases). Germline V gene lookup returns CDR1 MNHEY and CDR2 SVGAGI. The CDR3 contains 15 residues. V lost 8 bases to trimming and J lost 7 bases, with 23 bases between them. CDR3 amino acids: CASYPLFWGSLEAFF. The CDR3 DNA is TGTGCCAGCTACCCACTATTTTGGGGCAGCCTTGAAGCTTTCTTT.

J is TRBJ1-2 and V is TRBV19; no clear D gene. CDR3 length equals 13 residues. Trimming removed 0 bases at V and 2 bases at J, with 4 bases between. Per germline, CDR1 LNHDA and CDR2 SQIVND (reference sequence). The DNA for the CDR3 is TGTGCCAGTAGTATAGAACGGAACTATGGCTACACCTTC. The encoded protein is CASSIERNYGYTF.

The chain recombines TRBV27 with TRBJ2-7; D uncertain. Looked up from germline, CDR1 is MNHEY and CDR2 is SMNVEV (reference sequence). The CDR3 has 12 amino acids. V shed 4 bases and J shed 2 bases, with 6 bases lying between them. Written as DNA, the CDR3 is TGTGCCAGCAGTTCTACCCCCTACGAGCAGTACTTC. Its protein product is CASSSTPYEQYF.

The chain links TRBV5-4 to TRBJ2-3; TRBD2 matches at 14 bases. The CDR3 has 16 residues. Losses at the gene ends were 4 bases for V and 3 bases for J; bases not matched to a gene: 4. Germline assignment: CDR1 SGHNT and CDR2 YYREEE (reference sequence). For the CDR3, the DNA is TGTGCCAGCAGCAAGGGACTAGCGGGGGCAACAGATACGCAGTATTTT. As protein: CASSKGLAGATDTQYF.

The chain carries TRBV19 and TRBJ1-1; weak D call: TRBD1 (5 bases). The germline gives CDR1 LNHDA, CDR2 SQIVND (reference sequence). This CDR3 region has 13 residues. Trimming removed 4 bases at V and 4 bases at J, with 10 bases between. CDR3: CASSTDRATEAFF. DNA for the CDR3: TGTGCCAGTAGTACCGACAGAGCCACTGAAGCTTTCTTT.

This chain connects TRBV28 to TRBJ2-6; possibly TRBD2 for D (5 bases). V was pared by 7 bases and J by 1 base, with 11 bases between. Germline values: CDR1 MDHEN, CDR2 SYDVKM. The CDR3 is made up of 15 amino acids. The CDR3 DNA is TGTGCCAGCACAGGTCCGGGATCTGGGGCCAACGTCCTGACTTTC. It specifies CASTGPGSGANVLTF.

The table lists this clone with a few counts. The J gene is TRBJ2-1, the V gene TRBV5-4; 8 bases agree with TRBD2. Per the germline V gene, CDR1 is SGHNT and CDR2 is YYREEE (reference sequence). The CDR3 contains 15 residues. V was clipped by 2 bases and J by 0 bases; unmatched bases: 1. This CDR3 reads CASSFSGASYNEQFF. For the CDR3, the DNA is TGTGCCAGCAGCTTTAGCGGGGCCTCCTACAATGAGCAGTTCTTC.

This clone appeared a few times. The chain couples TRBV5-1 to TRBJ1-3; 7 bases are shared with TRBD1. The J segment lost 0 bases and the V segment lost 1 base, leaving 1 base of the junction unmatched. Germline assignment: CDR1 SGHRS and CDR2 YFSETQ. The CDR3 sequence is 15 residues long. Here the CDR3 reads CASSLTGDSGNTIYF. The CDR3 nucleotides are TGCGCCAGCAGCTTGACAGGGGACTCTGGAAACACCATATATTTT.

This clone was seen more than once but under ten times. J is TRBJ2-2 and V is TRBV7-6; perhaps TRBD2 as D (6 bases). The CDR3 totals 15 residues. V was cut by 3 bases and J by 1 base, with 9 bases left in between. Germline-derived CDR1 and CDR2 are SGHVS and FNYEAQ. The CDR3 nucleotides are TGTGCCAGCAGCTTGGGGCGGGAGAACACCGGGGAGCTGTTTTTT. Translated: CASSLGRENTGELFF.

This clone appeared a few times. The chain links TRBV6-5 to TRBJ2-5, with 7 bases fitting TRBD1. CDR3 length equals 12 residues. CDR1 is MNHEY and CDR2 is SVGAGI in the germline V gene. With V trimmed by 10 bases and J by 5 bases, 7 bases remained unmatched. CDR3 nucleotides: TGTGCCACCACTACAGGGGACGAGACCCAGTACTTC. It codes for CATTTGDETQYF.

Here the CDR3 DNA reads TGTGCCAGCAGTCAAGCGGGGTGGGGTTTTGAGCAGTTCTTC. This translates into CASSQAGWGFEQFF. The J gene is TRBJ2-1, the V gene TRBV27; 7 nucleotides line up with TRBD2. V lost 5 bases and J lost 9; bases outside the gene matches: 10. The V gene's germline CDR1 is MNHEY and CDR2 SMNVEV (reference sequence). The CDR3 extends over 14 amino acids.

This clone showed up just once. J is TRBJ1-1 and V is TRBV18, with D uncertain. The germline V gene has CDR1 KGHSH and CDR2 LQKENI. CDR3 size: 15 residues. The V end lost 0 bases, the J end lost 4 bases, and 12 bases lay between the germline ends. The DNA of the CDR3 is TGTGCCAGCTCACCACCGGGAGCTGGGCGCACTGAAGCTTTCTTT. Its translation: CASSPPGAGRTEAFF.

The chain combines TRBV7-9 with TRBJ1-6; 8 bases align to TRBD1. Trimming removed 5 bases from V and 9 bases from J; junction bases left unmatched: 9. The CDR3 has 15 residues. Germline V gene data show CDR1 as SEHNR and CDR2 as FQNEAQ (reference sequence). CDR3 sequence (DNA): TGTGCCAGCAGCATCGGGACAGGTTGGGGTTCACCCCTCCACTTT. It translates to CASSIGTGWGSPLHF.

This chain links TRBV10-3 with TRBJ1-2, with 8 bases identical to TRBD1. Trimming removed 6 bases from V and 11 bases from J; junction bases left unmatched: 5. The length of the CDR3 is 11 residues. Germline V gives CDR1 ENHRY, CDR2 SYGVKD. CDR3 nucleotides: TGTGCCATCAGCGACCGGGACAGGTACACCTTC. Its protein product is CAISDRDRYTF.

As for this clone: Different DNA sequences within this sample yield the same CDR3. The rearrangement joins TRBV5-1 to TRBJ1-1, with D possibly TRBD1 on 6 matching bases. V lost 0 bases to trimming and J lost 3 bases, with 6 bases between them. In germline, CDR1 is SGHRS, CDR2 YFSETQ. The CDR3 covers 13 residues. The CDR3 loop is CASSLAGDTEAFF. As DNA, the CDR3 is TGCGCCAGCAGCTTGGCAGGGGACACTGAAGCTTTCTTT.

This clone was counted once. The chain couples TRBV5-1 to TRBJ1-1; 8 bases fit TRBD1. The V segment lost 3 bases and the J segment 6 bases; nucleotides outside the gene matches: 4. Germline lookup yields CDR1 SGHRS and CDR2 YFSETQ. This CDR3 is 13 amino acids long. DNA of the CDR3: TGCGCCAGCAGCTCAGGACAGGGATCTGAAGCTTTCTTT. Translated: CASSSGQGSEAFF. Based on the CDR3 plus reference TRBV5-1 and TRBJ1-1, the full variable domain is KAGVTQTPRYLIKTRGQQVTLSCSPISGHRSVSWYQQTPGQGLQFLFEYFSETQRNKGNFPGRFSGRQFSNSRSEMNVSTLELGDSALYLCASSSGQGSEAFFGQGTRLTVV.

This chain joins TRBV29-1 and TRBJ2-3; TRBD2 matches at 12 bases. The CDR3 length is 17 residues. Germline V lookup: CDR1 SQVTM, CDR2 ANQGSEA. The V gene end was trimmed by 7 bases and the J gene end by 3 bases; junction bases not matched to a gene: 14. CDR3 DNA sequence: TGCAGCGCGGGTAAAGCTAGCGGGAGGGGGGGGACAGATACGCAGTATTTT. Translating it yields CSAGKASGRGGTDTQYF.

The chain is built from TRBV4-1 and TRBJ2-2; weak D call: TRBD2 (5 bases). The CDR3 covers 17 residues. Trimming pared 1 base from V and 2 bases from J, leaving 14 bases between. The germline gives CDR1 MGHRA, CDR2 YSYEKL. In DNA form, the CDR3 reads TGCGCCAGCAGCCAAGCCCGGGCGGCGGGTAACACCGGGGAGCTGTTTTTT. Protein sequence: CASSQARAAGNTGELFF.